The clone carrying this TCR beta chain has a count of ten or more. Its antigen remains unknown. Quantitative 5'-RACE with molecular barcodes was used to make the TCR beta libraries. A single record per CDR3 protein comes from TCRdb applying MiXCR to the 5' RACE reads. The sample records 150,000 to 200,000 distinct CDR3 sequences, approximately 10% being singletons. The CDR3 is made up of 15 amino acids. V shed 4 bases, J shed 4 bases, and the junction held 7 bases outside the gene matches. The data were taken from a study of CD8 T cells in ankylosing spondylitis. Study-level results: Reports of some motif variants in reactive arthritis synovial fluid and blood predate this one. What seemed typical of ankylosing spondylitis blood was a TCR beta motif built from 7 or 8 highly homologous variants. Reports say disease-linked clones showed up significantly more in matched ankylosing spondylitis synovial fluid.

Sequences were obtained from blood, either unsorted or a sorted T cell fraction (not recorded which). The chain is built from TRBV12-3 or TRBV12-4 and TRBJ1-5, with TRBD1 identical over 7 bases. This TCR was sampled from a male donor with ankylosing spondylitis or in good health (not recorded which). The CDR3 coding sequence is TGTGCCAGCAGTTCCGGGGACAGTCCTAATCAGCCCCAGCATTTT. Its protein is CASSSGDSPNQPQHF.